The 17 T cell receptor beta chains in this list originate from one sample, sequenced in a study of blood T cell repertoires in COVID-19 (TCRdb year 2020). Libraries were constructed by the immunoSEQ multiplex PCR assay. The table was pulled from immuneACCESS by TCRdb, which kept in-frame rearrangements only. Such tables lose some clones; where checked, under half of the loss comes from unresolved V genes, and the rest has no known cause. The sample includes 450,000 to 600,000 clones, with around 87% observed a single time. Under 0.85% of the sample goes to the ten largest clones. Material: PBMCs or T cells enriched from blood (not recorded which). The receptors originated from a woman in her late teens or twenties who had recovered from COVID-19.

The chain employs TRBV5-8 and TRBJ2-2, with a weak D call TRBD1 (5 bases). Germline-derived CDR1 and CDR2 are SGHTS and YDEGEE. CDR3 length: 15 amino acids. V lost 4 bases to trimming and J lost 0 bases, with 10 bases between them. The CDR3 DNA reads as TGTGCCAGCAGCCCTAGGACACCGAACACCGGGGAGCTGTTTTTT. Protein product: CASSPRTPNTGELFF.

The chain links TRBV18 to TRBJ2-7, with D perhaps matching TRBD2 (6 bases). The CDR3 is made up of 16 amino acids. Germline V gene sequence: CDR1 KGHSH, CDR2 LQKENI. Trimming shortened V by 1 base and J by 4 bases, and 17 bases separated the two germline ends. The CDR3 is CASSPRGGGSGYEQYF. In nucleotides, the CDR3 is TGTGCCAGCTCACCACGGGGAGGAGGTTCGGGTTACGAGCAGTACTTC.

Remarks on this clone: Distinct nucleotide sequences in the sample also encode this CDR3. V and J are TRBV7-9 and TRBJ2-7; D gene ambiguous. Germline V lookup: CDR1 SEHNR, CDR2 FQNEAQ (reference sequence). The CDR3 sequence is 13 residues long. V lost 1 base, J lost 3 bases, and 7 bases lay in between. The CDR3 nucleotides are TGTGCCAGCAGCTTAGGTCAGATCTACGAGCAGTACTTC. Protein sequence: CASSLGQIYEQYF.

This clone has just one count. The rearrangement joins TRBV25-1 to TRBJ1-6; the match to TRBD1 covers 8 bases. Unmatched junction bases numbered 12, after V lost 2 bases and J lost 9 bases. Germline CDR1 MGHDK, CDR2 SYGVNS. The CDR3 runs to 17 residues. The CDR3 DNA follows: TGTGCCAGCAGTGAAGGGGTGACAGGGGCAATTGGTTCACCCCTCCACTTT. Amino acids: CASSEGVTGAIGSPLHF.

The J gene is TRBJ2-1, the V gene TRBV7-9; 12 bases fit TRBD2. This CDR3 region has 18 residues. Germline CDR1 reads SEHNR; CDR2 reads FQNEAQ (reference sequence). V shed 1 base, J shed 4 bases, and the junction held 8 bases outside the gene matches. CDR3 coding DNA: TGTGCCAGCAGCTTAGTAGCCACACTAGCGGGGGGTTACAATGAGCAGTTCTTC. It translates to CASSLVATLAGGYNEQFF. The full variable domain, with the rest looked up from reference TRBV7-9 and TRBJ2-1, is DTGVSQNPRHKITKRGQNVTFRCDPISEHNRLYWYRQTLGQGPEFLTYFQNEAQLEKSRLLSDRFSAERPKGSFSTLEIQRTEQGDSAMYLCASSLVATLAGGYNEQFFGPGTRLTVL.

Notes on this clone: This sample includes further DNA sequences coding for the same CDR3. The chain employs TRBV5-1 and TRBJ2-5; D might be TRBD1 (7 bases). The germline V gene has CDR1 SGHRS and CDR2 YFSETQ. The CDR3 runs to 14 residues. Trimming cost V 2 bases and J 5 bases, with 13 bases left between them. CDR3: CASSLGGGEETQYF. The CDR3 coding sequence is TGCGCCAGCAGCTTAGGAGGGGGCGAGGAGACCCAGTACTTC.

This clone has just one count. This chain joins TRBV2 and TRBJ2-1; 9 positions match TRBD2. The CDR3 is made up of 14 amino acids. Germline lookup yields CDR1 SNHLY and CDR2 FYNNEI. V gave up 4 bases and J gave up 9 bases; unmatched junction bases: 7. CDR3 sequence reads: CASSGGLAQGEQFF. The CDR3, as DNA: TGTGCCAGCAGTGGGGGACTAGCTCAGGGTGAGCAGTTCTTC. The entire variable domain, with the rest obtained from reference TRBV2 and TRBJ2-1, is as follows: EPEVTQTPSHQVTQMGQEVILRCVPISNHLYFYWYRQILGQKVEFLVSFYNNEISEKSEIFDDQFSVERPDGSNFTLKIRSTKLEDSAMYFCASSGGLAQGEQFFGPGTRLTVL.

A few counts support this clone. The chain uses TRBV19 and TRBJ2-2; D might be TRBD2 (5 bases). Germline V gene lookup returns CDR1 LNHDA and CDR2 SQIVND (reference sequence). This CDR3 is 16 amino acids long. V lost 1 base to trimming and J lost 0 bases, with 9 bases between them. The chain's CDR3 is CASSIGELPNTGELFF. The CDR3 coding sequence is TGTGCCAGTAGTATAGGGGAGCTCCCGAACACCGGGGAGCTGTTTTTT.

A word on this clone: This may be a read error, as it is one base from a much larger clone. The CDR3 DNA reads as TGTGCCAGCAGTCCCCGGGGCGGGGAGCTGTTTTTT. Its translation: CASSPRGGELFF. The chain recombines TRBV6-6 with TRBJ2-2; D is perhaps TRBD2 (5 bases). V was trimmed by 5 bases and J by 7 bases, leaving 8 bases between them. Germline V lookup: CDR1 MNHNY, CDR2 SVGAGI (reference sequence). The CDR3 spans 12 residues.

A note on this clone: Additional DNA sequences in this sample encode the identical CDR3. The CDR3 spells CASSLGAGMNTEAFF. CDR3 nucleotides: TGCGCCAGCAGCTTGGGGGCGGGGATGAACACTGAAGCTTTCTTT. The chain joins TRBV5-1 to TRBJ1-1; D is unclear. The CDR3 sequence is 15 residues long. The V end lost 0 bases, the J end lost 0 bases, and 9 bases lay between the germline ends. The germline V gene has CDR1 SGHRS and CDR2 YFSETQ.

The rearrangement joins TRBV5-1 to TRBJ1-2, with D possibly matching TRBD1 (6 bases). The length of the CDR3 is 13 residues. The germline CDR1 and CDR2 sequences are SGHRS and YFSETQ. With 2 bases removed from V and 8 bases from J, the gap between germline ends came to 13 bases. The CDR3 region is CASSFENRDGYTF. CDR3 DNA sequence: TGCGCCAGCAGCTTTGAAAACAGGGACGGCTACACCTTC.

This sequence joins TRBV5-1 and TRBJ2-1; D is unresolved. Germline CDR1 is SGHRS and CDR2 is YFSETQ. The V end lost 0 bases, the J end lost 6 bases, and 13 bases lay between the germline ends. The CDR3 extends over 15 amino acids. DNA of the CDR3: TGCGCCAGCAGCTTGGGGGCCAGACCCCTCAATGAGCAGTTCTTC. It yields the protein CASSLGARPLNEQFF.

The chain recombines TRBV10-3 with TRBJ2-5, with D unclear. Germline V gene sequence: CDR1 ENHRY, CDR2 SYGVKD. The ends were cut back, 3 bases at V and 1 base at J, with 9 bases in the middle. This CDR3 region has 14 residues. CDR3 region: CAISDGGIQETQYF. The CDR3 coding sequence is TGTGCCATCAGTGATGGCGGCATCCAAGAGACCCAGTACTTC.

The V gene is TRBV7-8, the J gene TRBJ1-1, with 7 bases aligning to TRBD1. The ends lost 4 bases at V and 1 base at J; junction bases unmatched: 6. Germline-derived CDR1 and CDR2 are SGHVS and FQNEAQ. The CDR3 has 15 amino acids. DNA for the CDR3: TGTGCCAGCAGCTCGCGACAGGGCCGGAACACTGAAGCTTTCTTT. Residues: CASSSRQGRNTEAFF.

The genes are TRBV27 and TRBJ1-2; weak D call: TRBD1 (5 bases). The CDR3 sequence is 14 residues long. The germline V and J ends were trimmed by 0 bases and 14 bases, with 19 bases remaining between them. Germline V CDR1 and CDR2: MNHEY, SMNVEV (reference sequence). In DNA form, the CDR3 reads TGTGCCAGCAGTTTATCGGGCGCCCGGGGGTTTCAAACCTTC. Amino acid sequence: CASSLSGARGFQTF.

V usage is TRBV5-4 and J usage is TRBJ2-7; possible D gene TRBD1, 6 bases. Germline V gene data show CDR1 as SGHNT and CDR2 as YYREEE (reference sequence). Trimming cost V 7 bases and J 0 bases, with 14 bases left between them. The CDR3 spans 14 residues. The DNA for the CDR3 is TGTGCCAGCTTCCGGGACACCTCCTCCTACGAGCAGTACTTC. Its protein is CASFRDTSSYEQYF.

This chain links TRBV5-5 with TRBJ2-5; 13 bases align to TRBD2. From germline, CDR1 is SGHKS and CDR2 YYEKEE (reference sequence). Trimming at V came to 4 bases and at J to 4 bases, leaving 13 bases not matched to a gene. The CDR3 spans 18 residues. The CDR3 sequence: CASSRGLAGQLGGETQYF. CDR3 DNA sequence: TGTGCCAGCAGCAGGGGACTAGCGGGGCAACTTGGGGGAGAGACCCAGTACTTC.